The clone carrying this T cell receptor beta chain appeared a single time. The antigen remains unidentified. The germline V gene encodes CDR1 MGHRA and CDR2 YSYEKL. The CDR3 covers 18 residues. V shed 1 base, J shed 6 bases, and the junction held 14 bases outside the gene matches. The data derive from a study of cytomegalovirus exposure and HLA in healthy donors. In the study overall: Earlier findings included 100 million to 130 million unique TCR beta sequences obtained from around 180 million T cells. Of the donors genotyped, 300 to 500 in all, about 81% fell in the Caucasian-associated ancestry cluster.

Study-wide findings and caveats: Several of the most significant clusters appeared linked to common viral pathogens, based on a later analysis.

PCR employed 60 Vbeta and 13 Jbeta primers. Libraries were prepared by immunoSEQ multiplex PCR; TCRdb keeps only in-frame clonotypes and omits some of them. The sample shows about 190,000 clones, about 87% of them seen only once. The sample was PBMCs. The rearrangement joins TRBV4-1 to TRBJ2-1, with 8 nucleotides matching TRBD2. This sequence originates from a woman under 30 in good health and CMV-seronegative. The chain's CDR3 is CASSQAGGEGLVRNEQFF. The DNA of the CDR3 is TGCGCCAGCAGCCAAGCCGGGGGGGAGGGCCTAGTACGCAATGAGCAGTTCTTC.